The next 25 T cell receptor beta chains were all read from a single sample in a study of T-cell memory formation after mild COVID-19. Each CDR3 protein is one row after TCRdb ran MiXCR on the 5' RACE reads. The sample carries fewer than 300,000 distinct CDR3 sequences, over 15% recorded once. Sequencing was carried out using PBMCs or a T cell subset sorted from them (not recorded which). The receptors derive from a man younger than 35 who had mild COVID-19 (a few samples of this study predate the infection). Cell type and time point are not known.

The chain carries TRBV11-1 and TRBJ2-7, with D tentatively TRBD2 (6 bases). The V gene's germline CDR1 is SGHAT and CDR2 FQDESV (reference sequence). V lost 4 bases to trimming and J lost 2 bases, with 15 bases between them. This CDR3 region has 15 residues. CDR3 loop: CASSWLVGGAYEQYF. DNA of the CDR3: TGTGCCAGCAGCTGGCTAGTAGGAGGGGCCTACGAGCAGTACTTC.

V and J are TRBV20-1 and TRBJ2-3; TRBD2 matches 9 bases. The ends lost 1 base at V and 5 bases at J; junction bases unmatched: 1. The germline CDR1 and CDR2 sequences are DFQATT and SNEGSKA (reference sequence). This CDR3 has 13 amino acids. The CDR3 sequence: CSARGLAEDTQYF. The DNA for the CDR3 is TGCAGTGCTAGAGGACTAGCGGAAGATACGCAGTATTTT.

This clonotype was seen only a few times. V gene TRBV7-9 combines with J gene TRBJ2-5, with 13 bases lining up with TRBD2. The V and J ends lost 5 bases and 9 bases, in that order; junction bases with no gene match: 21. Germline V gene sequence: CDR1 SEHNR, CDR2 FQNEAQ (reference sequence). The CDR3 is 19 residues long. The DNA of the CDR3 is TGTGCCAGCAGCCCCACCCTCTCCGGGACTAGCGGGACAAGGGGGGCCCAGTACTTC. This encodes CASSPTLSGTSGTRGAQYF.

This clonotype was recorded at least ten times. The rearrangement links TRBV4-3 to TRBJ1-6, with D maybe TRBD1 (6 bases). Per the germline V gene, CDR1 is LGHNA and CDR2 is YSLEER. V lost 1 base and J lost 3, with 7 bases in between. The CDR3 runs 15 residues. DNA for the CDR3: TGCGCCAGCAGCCAAGCGGACAGCTATAATTCACCCCTCCACTTT. It yields the protein CASSQADSYNSPLHF.

This clonotype was picked up many times. The rearrangement uses TRBV5-4 and TRBJ2-3, with 11 bases that match TRBD2. The V segment lost 5 bases and the J segment 4 bases; nucleotides outside the gene matches: 9. Germline V gene lookup returns CDR1 SGHNT and CDR2 YYREEE (reference sequence). The CDR3 is made up of 16 amino acids. CDR3 protein: CASSSSGTSGSDTQYF. CDR3 nucleotides: TGTGCCAGCAGTAGTTCCGGGACTAGCGGCTCAGATACGCAGTATTTT.

In this sample, this clonotype turned up a few times. The chain recombines TRBV7-6 with TRBJ2-5, with a possible D match to TRBD2 (6 bases). CDR1 and CDR2 from the germline V gene are SGHVS and FNYEAQ. With 4 bases removed from V and 7 bases from J, the gap between germline ends came to 10 bases. The CDR3 is 12 residues long. The CDR3 DNA reads TGTGCCAGCAGCTGGGACTTGGGGACCCAGTACTTC. Translated: CASSWDLGTQYF.

The chain employs TRBV6-2 or TRBV6-3 and TRBJ2-3; D is ambiguous. The germline gives CDR1 MNHEY, CDR2 SVGEGT. The CDR3 is 11 amino acids. V shed 11 bases and J shed 0 bases, with 6 bases lying between them. The CDR3 is CAVQSTDTQYF. CDR3 DNA sequence: TGTGCCGTACAGAGCACAGATACGCAGTATTTT.

This clonotype occurred once. This chain links TRBV5-1 with TRBJ2-3; TRBD2 matches at 13 bases. The CDR3 totals 16 residues. Trimming at V came to 4 bases and at J to 5 bases, leaving 7 bases not matched to a gene. CDR1 and CDR2 (germline): SGHRS, YFSETQ. The CDR3 protein is CASSVGLAGDLDTQYF. The CDR3, as DNA: TGCGCCAGCAGCGTTGGACTAGCGGGGGATCTAGATACGCAGTATTTT.

This clonotype came up a few times. For the CDR3, the DNA is TGTGCCAGCAGCCAAGGGAATCTTCCGGGAGGGGAAGAGACCCAGTACTTC. It encodes CASSQGNLPGGEETQYF. The V and J genes are TRBV14 and TRBJ2-5; TRBD2 matches 8 bases. The germline V gene has CDR1 SGHDN and CDR2 FVKESK. Germline trimming cut 1 base from V and 3 bases from J; bases unmatched to any gene: 10. The CDR3 is 17 amino acids.

This clonotype was observed a handful of times. The chain joins TRBV6-6 to TRBJ2-7; D possibly corresponds to TRBD1 (6 bases). V was trimmed by 6 bases and J by 3 bases, leaving 15 bases between them. The germline gives CDR1 MNHNY, CDR2 SVGAGI (reference sequence). The CDR3 is made up of 14 amino acids. The CDR3 is CASRPQGPYYEQYF. In DNA, the CDR3 is TGTGCCAGCAGACCGCAGGGGCCGTACTACGAGCAGTACTTC.

This chain connects TRBV7-9 to TRBJ1-1, with D possibly TRBD1 on 5 matching bases. The germline V gene encodes CDR1 SEHNR and CDR2 FQNEAQ (reference sequence). This CDR3 contains 13 residues. With 8 bases removed from V and 1 base from J, the gap between germline ends came to 11 bases. The CDR3 sequence is CASLGTGNTEAFF. In DNA, the CDR3 is TGTGCCAGCCTAGGGACGGGGAACACTGAAGCTTTCTTT. Supplemented by reference TRBV7-9 and TRBJ1-1, the full variable domain reads DTGVSQNPRHKITKRGQNVTFRCDPISEHNRLYWYRQTLGQGPEFLTYFQNEAQLEKSRLLSDRFSAERPKGSFSTLEIQRTEQGDSAMYLCASLGTGNTEAFFGQGTRLTVV.

This clonotype has a handful of counts. The V and J genes are TRBV6-2 or TRBV6-3 and TRBJ1-1; possible D gene TRBD1, 5 bases. Trimming took 4 bases from V and 10 from J, leaving 16 bases between them. The CDR3 extends over 13 amino acids. Looked up from germline, CDR1 is MNHEY and CDR2 is SVGEGT. CDR3 sequence reads: CASSWDLQEGAFF. For the CDR3, the DNA is TGTGCCAGCAGTTGGGACCTCCAAGAGGGAGCTTTCTTT.

This clonotype turned up a few times. Because the CDR3's place on the DNA is in doubt, the DNA is left out and the CDR3 is given as listed by TCRdb. The chain employs TRBV12-3 or TRBV12-4 and TRBJ2-3. 11 amino acids form the CDR3, both terminal residues included. The CDR3 region is CASSLEKAQYF.

The chain links TRBV25-1 to TRBJ2-7, with TRBD2 identical over 8 bases. Germline V gives CDR1 MGHDK, CDR2 SYGVNS. The trim removed 3 bases at V and 6 bases at J, leaving 4 bases unmatched. The CDR3 covers 13 residues. CDR3 in amino acids: CASSDGGALEQYF. The CDR3, as DNA: TGTGCCAGCAGTGACGGGGGGGCCCTCGAGCAGTACTTC.

This clonotype has a count of ten or more. The chain employs TRBV11-2 and TRBJ2-1; D is undetermined. Between the trimmed V and J ends, which lost 6 bases and 6 bases, there was a span of 15 bases. Germline V lookup: CDR1 SGHAT, CDR2 FQNNGV. This CDR3 is built from 14 residues. The CDR3 here is CASSLPYSPNEQFF. The CDR3 region has the DNA TGTGCCAGCAGTCTTCCCTACTCCCCCAATGAGCAGTTCTTC.

The V and J genes are TRBV4-1 and TRBJ2-3; tentatively, D is TRBD1 (5 bases). V lost 1 base to trimming and J lost 5 bases, with 16 bases between them. The CDR3 extends over 16 amino acids. The V gene's germline CDR1 is MGHRA and CDR2 YSYEKL. The CDR3 region is CASSQVVRVERDTQYF. The CDR3 DNA reads as TGCGCCAGCAGCCAAGTAGTCAGGGTCGAAAGAGATACGCAGTATTTT.

The chain employs TRBV24-1 and TRBJ1-1; no clear D. This CDR3 is built from 13 residues. Germline V gene lookup returns CDR1 KGHDR and CDR2 SFDVKD. The V end was cut by 3 bases, the J end by 1 base, with 5 bases between. CDR3 sequence (DNA): TGTGCCACCAGTGATACGAGGAACACTGAAGCTTTCTTT. Encoded protein: CATSDTRNTEAFF.

The chain couples TRBV19 to TRBJ2-7; no clear D. Trimming shortened V by 4 bases and J by 2 bases, and 15 bases separated the two germline ends. The V gene's germline CDR1 is LNHDA and CDR2 SQIVND (reference sequence). CDR3 length: 15 residues. CDR3 DNA: TGTGCCAGTAGTACGCCACGACATAAACCCTACGAGCAGTACGTC. This gives the protein CASSTPRHKPYEQYV.

This clonotype has a handful of counts. The chain is built from TRBV7-9 and TRBJ1-1, with D perhaps matching TRBD1 (5 bases). Trimming took off 2 bases at V and 2 bases at J, with 12 bases between the two ends. The germline gives CDR1 SEHNR, CDR2 FQNEAQ (reference sequence). This CDR3 spans 15 amino acids. This CDR3 reads CASSLLSGINTEAFF. The CDR3 nucleotides read TGTGCCAGCAGCTTACTTTCAGGGATTAACACTGAAGCTTTCTTT.

This clonotype was counted a few times. The chain is built from TRBV10-3 and TRBJ2-7; 7 bases are a match to TRBD1. This CDR3 contains 16 residues. With V trimmed by 3 bases and J by 1 base, 9 bases remained unmatched. Germline V gene sequence: CDR1 ENHRY, CDR2 SYGVKD. In DNA, the CDR3 is TGTGCCATCAGTGATTTGGGACAGCCACGTTCCTACGAGCAGTACTTC. This gives the protein CAISDLGQPRSYEQYF.

This clonotype was seen more than once but under ten times. The rearrangement links TRBV5-1 to TRBJ1-2; D is perhaps TRBD1 (5 bases). Trimming removed 4 bases from V and 0 bases from J, with 10 bases in between. CDR3 length: 14 amino acids. Germline loops: CDR1 SGHRS, CDR2 YFSETQ. Here the CDR3 reads CASSLTASNYGYTF. In DNA, the CDR3 is TGCGCCAGCAGCCTGACAGCATCTAACTATGGCTACACCTTC.

Only a few counts were recorded for this clonotype. The genes are TRBV18 and TRBJ1-2, with 7 positions matching TRBD1. The V and J ends lost 3 bases and 4 bases, in that order; junction bases with no gene match: 5. CDR3 length: 14 residues. Per germline, CDR1 KGHSH and CDR2 LQKENI. CDR3 in amino acids: CASSPGQDFYGYTF. Written as DNA, the CDR3 is TGTGCCAGCTCACCCGGACAGGATTTCTATGGCTACACCTTC.

The chain's CDR3 is CATSDRGGHYGYTF. DNA of the CDR3: TGTGCCACCAGTGATCGCGGGGGACACTATGGCTACACCTTC. The genes are TRBV24-1 and TRBJ1-2, with D possibly matching TRBD1 (5 bases). Germline V lookup: CDR1 KGHDR, CDR2 SFDVKD. V shed 3 bases and J shed 3 bases, with 10 bases lying between them. The CDR3 runs 14 residues.

The V call is TRBV15, the J call TRBJ2-2; TRBD2 matches at 12 bases. CDR3 length: 18 residues. CDR1 is LNHNV, CDR2 YYDKDF, per germline (reference sequence). V lost 5 bases, J lost 3 bases, and 10 bases stayed unmatched. The CDR3 is CATSEGAGLAGYTGELFF. For the CDR3, the DNA is TGTGCCACCAGCGAAGGTGCGGGACTAGCGGGTTACACCGGGGAGCTGTTTTTT.

This clonotype was counted only a few times. J is TRBJ2-6 and V is TRBV7-2, with a weak D call TRBD1 (5 bases). Germline-derived CDR1 and CDR2 are SGHTA and FQGNSA. V gave up 2 bases and J gave up 4 bases, with 12 bases separating them. The CDR3 has 16 amino acids. CDR3 DNA sequence: TGTGCCAGCAGCTTAAGCAGGGTAACCGGGGCCAACGTCCTGACTTTC. This encodes CASSLSRVTGANVLTF.